Sequencing of this T cell receptor (beta chain) was carried out in a study of T-cell reconstitution after alpha-beta-depleted transplantation in children. The CDR3 has 14 residues. V gave up 11 bases and J gave up 0 bases, with 16 bases separating them. Germline CDR1 and CDR2: SGHVS and FQNEAQ. This clonotype showed up just a few times. Unique molecular identifiers were built into the TCRbeta library. TCRdb ran MiXCR on the PCR reads and lists one entry per CDR3 protein. The data show approximately 980,000 distinct CDR3 sequences, about 31% seen once. This TCR came from a boy less than two years old who had a stem cell transplant for SCID, so the T cells may come from the graft donor. Sequencing was performed on PBMCs, mostly from graft donor cells, taken 360 days after TCRalphabeta/CD19-depleted stem cell transplant. The J gene is TRBJ1-1, the V gene TRBV7-8; weak D call: TRBD1 (5 bases). The DNA for the CDR3 is TGTGCCGCGGGGGGGTCGAGCATGAACACTGAAGCTTTCTTT. Translating it yields CAAGGSSMNTEAFF.